Below, one T cell receptor beta chain is given with its context. These data come from a study of Graves' ophthalmopathy and Graves' hyperthyroidism. The TCR beta CDR3 regions underwent amplification from RNA transcripts. Second-round multiplex PCR followed a first-round RT-PCR using HTBI primers. Using its own MiXCR run on the multiplex PCR reads, TCRdb lists one record per CDR3 protein. The sample comprises some 750,000 distinct CDR3 sequences, 40% of which are singletons, and approximately 43% rests with the top ten. The CDR3 sequence is 14 residues long. From germline, CDR1 is SGDLS and CDR2 YYNGEE. Unmatched junction bases numbered 4, after V lost 0 bases and J lost 5 bases.

The TCR originated in an adult man with Graves' ophthalmopathy. V gene TRBV9 combines with J gene TRBJ1-1; 7 bases agree with TRBD1. Sequencing was performed on peripheral blood. The CDR3 nucleotides read TGTGCCAGCAGCGTAGGACAGGGAGTGACTGAAGCTTTCTTT. This gives the protein CASSVGQGVTEAFF. The complete variable domain, with remaining parts taken from reference TRBV9 and TRBJ1-1, reads DSGVTQTPKHLITATGQRVTLRCSPRSGDLSVYWYQQSLDQGLQFLIQYYNGEERAKGNILERFSAQQFPDLHSELNLSSLELGDSALYFCASSVGQGVTEAFFGQGTRLTVV.